The rows below give T cell receptor beta chains drawn from one sample of a study of OX40 agonist ivuxolimab in advanced cancers. Sequenced by immunoSEQ multiplex PCR; TCRdb stores in-frame clones only, minus some. The table lists approximately 62,000 clones, approximately 88% of them singletons. Material: CD4+ or CD8+ T cells sorted from blood, obtained in a trial of the OX40 agonist ivuxolimab. The receptors were sampled from an adult with an advanced solid tumor such as melanoma, head and neck, liver or kidney cancer. The CDR3 runs from the conserved cysteine through the conserved F or W. The D gene is left open where the match is weak. Clone size is not always given. Where it is, it says once, few, many or a class for expanded clones.

>.|TRBV4-2|15|TRBJ2-7|.
TGTGCCAGCAGCCAAGCTATCGCCAGCTCCTACGAGCAGTACTTC
CASSQAIASSYEQYF
>.|TRBV6-6|14|TRBJ1-2|.
TGTGCCAGCAGTTACTCGAGAGGGGTGGATGGCTACACCTTC
CASSYSRGVDGYTF
>TRBD1|TRBV11-3|15|TRBJ2-3|.
TGTGCCAGCAGCGAGGGACAGTCGACCGCAGATACGCAGTATTTT
CASSEGQSTADTQYF
>.|TRBV9|12|TRBJ1-1|.
TGTGCCAGCAGCGTTGAGGGTGGAGAAGCTTTCTTT
CASSVEGGEAFF
>TRBD1|TRBV2|15|TRBJ2-1|.
TGTGCCAGCAGGAGACAGGGGGCTTTAACACCAGAGCAGTTCTTC
CASRRQGALTPEQFF
>.|TRBV7-9|18|TRBJ2-2|.
TGTGCCAGCAGCCGTCTCTTCGGGCGGGGTGTGGACACCGGGGAGCTGTTTTTT
CASSRLFGRGVDTGELFF
>TRBD1|TRBV7-6|15|TRBJ1-4|.
TGTGCCAGCAGCTTAGGGGGACAGGGCGGTGAAAAACTGTTTTTT
CASSLGGQGGEKLFF
>TRBD1|TRBV7-8|15|TRBJ1-2|.
TGTGCCAGCAGCCTGACAGGGGGCCCTAACTATGGCTACACCTTC
CASSLTGGPNYGYTF
>TRBD2|TRBV19|14|TRBJ2-2|.
TGTGCCACGTGGGGGAGGGAGGACACCGGGGAGCTGTTTTTT
CATWGREDTGELFF
>TRBD2|TRBV5-1|15|TRBJ2-1|few
TGCGCCAGCAGCTTCTTAGCGGGAGCGGGCAATGAGCAGTTCTTC
CASSFLAGAGNEQFF
>TRBD2|TRBV5-1|16|TRBJ2-3|.
TGCGCCAGCAGCTTGGCTAGCGGGGGCCCGAAAGATACGCAGTATTTT
CASSLASGGPKDTQYF
>TRBD2|TRBV28|14|TRBJ2-3|.
TGTGCCAGCCGGGGGGTTGGGGTGGCAGATACGCAGTATTTT
CASRGVGVADTQYF
>TRBD1|TRBV5-1|15|TRBJ1-1|.
TGCGCCAGCCGCACAGGGGACAATTTGAACACTGAAGCTTTCTTT
CASRTGDNLNTEAFF
>TRBD1|TRBV18|19|TRBJ2-2|.
TGTGCCAGCTCACCTTGGATCCGGGACAGGGGGCGAGGGACCGGGGAGCTGTTTTTT
CASSPWIRDRGRGTGELFF
>.|TRBV6-6|14|TRBJ1-5|.
TGTGCCAGCAGTTATACCGATAGCAATCAGCCCCAGCATTTT
CASSYTDSNQPQHF
>TRBD1|TRBV5-5|14|TRBJ2-3|.
TGTGCCAGCAGCTATGAACAGGGGGCGGATACGCAGTATTTT
CASSYEQGADTQYF
>TRBD2|TRBV28|14|TRBJ2-2|.
TGTGCCAGCAGTTTGCGGGGGGCCACCGGGGAGCTGTTTTTT
CASSLRGATGELFF
>.|TRBV2|15|TRBJ2-2|.
TGTGCCAGCAACGTCGGGGGAAGGGTCACCGGGGAGCTGTTTTTT
CASNVGGRVTGELFF
>.|TRBV21-1|14|TRBJ1-1|.
TGTGCCAGCAGCAAAAGTGGGGGGAACACTGAAGCTTTCTTT
CASSKSGGNTEAFF
>.|TRBV27|11|TRBJ2-1|.
TGTGCCAGCAGTTTTTACAATGAGCAGTTCTTC
CASSFYNEQFF
>TRBD2|TRBV5-4|16|TRBJ2-5|once
TGTGCCAGCAGCCCGGGACTAGCGGGAGGAAAAGAGACCCAGTACTTC
CASSPGLAGGKETQYF
>TRBD2|TRBV27|15|TRBJ2-7|.
TGTGCCAGCAGTTTATCCGGGACTAGATCCTACGAGCAGTACTTC
CASSLSGTRSYEQYF
>.|TRBV5-8|14|TRBJ2-2|.
TGTGCCAGCAGCTTGTCGGGGTACACCGGGGAGCTGTTTTTT
CASSLSGYTGELFF
>.|TRBV5-1|13|TRBJ1-2|few
TGCGCCAGCAGCTTGGGAGGGAACTATGGCTACACCTTC
CASSLGGNYGYTF
>.|TRBV18|15|TRBJ1-1|.
TGTGCCAGCTCACCACAGCCAGGGAGTAACACTGAAGCTTTCTTT
CASSPQPGSNTEAFF
>.|TRBV5-1|15|TRBJ2-7|.
TGCGCCAGCAGCTTAACGACAGGACTGACCTACGAGCAGTACTTC
CASSLTTGLTYEQYF
>.|TRBV2|13|TRBJ1-1|.
TGTGCCAGCGGCAGGGGAACGAACACTGAAGCTTTCTTT
CASGRGTNTEAFF
>TRBD1|TRBV11-2|13|TRBJ1-2|.
TGTGCCAGCAGCCTGGGACAGGACTATGGCTACACCTTC
CASSLGQDYGYTF
>TRBD1|TRBV25-1|15|TRBJ2-7|.
TGTGCCAGCAGCAAAACGGGACAGGGGCTCAACGAGCAGTACTTC
CASSKTGQGLNEQYF
>.|TRBV6-5|16|TRBJ2-7|.
TGTGCCAGCAGTTACTCGAAAAGGGGTGGGTCCTACGAGCAGTACTTC
CASSYSKRGGSYEQYF
>TRBD1|TRBV28|16|TRBJ1-1|.
TGTGCCAGCAGCCCAGGAGGTGTCAGGGGGGCCGATGAAGCTTTCTTT
CASSPGGVRGADEAFF
>.|TRBV18|13|TRBJ2-2|.
TGTGCCAGCTCACCGGGGATCACCGGGGAGCTGTTTTTT
CASSPGITGELFF
>TRBD2|TRBV10-3|17|TRBJ2-1|few
TGTGCCATCAGTGACGGGACTAGCCGATGGAAGAACAATGAGCAGTTCTTC
CAISDGTSRWKNNEQFF
>.|TRBV10-2|11|TRBJ1-2|.
TGCGCCAGCAGTGAGGGCGATGGCTACACCTTC
CASSEGDGYTF
>.|TRBV9|14|TRBJ2-1|.
TGTGCCAGCAGCGTCGGGGGGCGGTACAATGAGCAGTTCTTC
CASSVGGRYNEQFF
>.|TRBV1|15|TRBJ2-1|.
TGCACCAGCAGCCAAGTTGCAGAGACAGTAAATGAGCAGTTCTTC
CTSSQVAETVNEQFF
>TRBD1|TRBV7-8|15|TRBJ2-2|.
TGTGCCAGCAGCACGCGACAGGGGGCGGGCGGGGAGCTGTTTTTT
CASSTRQGAGGELFF
>TRBD2|TRBV18|13|TRBJ2-1|.
TGTGCCAGCTCACCGGGACTAGGAGATGAGCAGTTCTTC
CASSPGLGDEQFF
>TRBD2|TRBV28|12|TRBJ2-5|once
TGTGCCAGCAGTTTCGGGGGGGAGACCCAGTACTTC
CASSFGGETQYF
>.|TRBV7-2|13|TRBJ2-5|.
TGTGCCAGCAGCCCCGGGGTCCGAGAGACCCAGTACTTC
CASSPGVRETQYF
>TRBD2|TRBV2|14|TRBJ2-2|.
TGTGCCAGCAGTGCGGGACTAGCGACCGGGGAGCTGTTTTTT
CASSAGLATGELFF
>.|TRBV16|16|TRBJ2-2|.
TGTGCCAGCAGCCAATTCCGAGCTTCGAACACCGGGGAGCTGTTTTTT
CASSQFRASNTGELFF
>TRBD2|TRBV4-2|16|TRBJ2-3|.
TGTGCCAGCAGCCAAACCCTAGCGGGGGGCACAGATACGCAGTATTTT
CASSQTLAGGTDTQYF
>.|TRBV7-2|15|TRBJ2-2|.
TGTGCCAGCAGCCCCGTACTAGCGAACACCGGGGAGCTGTTTTTT
CASSPVLANTGELFF
>.|TRBV4-3|14|TRBJ2-1|.
TGCGCCAGCAGCCAAGACTCAAAGGCGGATGAGCAGTTCTTC
CASSQDSKADEQFF
>.|TRBV7-2|13|TRBJ1-1|.
TGTGCCAGCAGCTCAGGACCGAACACTGAAGCTTTCTTT
CASSSGPNTEAFF
>TRBD2|TRBV7-6|18|TRBJ2-1|.
TGTGCCAGCAGCCCCATTACGGGACTAGCGGGAGTTATCGATGAGCAGTTCTTC
CASSPITGLAGVIDEQFF
>.|TRBV5-1|12|TRBJ2-1|.
TGCGCCAGCAGCCTCCAGAGCTATGAGCAGTTCTTC
CASSLQSYEQFF
>TRBD1|TRBV27|17|TRBJ2-7|.
TGTGCCAGCAGTTTACCGACCGGGACAGGGGACCGATACGAGCAGTACTTC
CASSLPTGTGDRYEQYF
>TRBD2|TRBV5-1|18|TRBJ2-3|.
TGCGCCAGCAGCGACCCTTCCGGGACTAGCGGGAGCACAGATACGCAGTATTTT
CASSDPSGTSGSTDTQYF
>.|TRBV2|14|TRBJ1-2|.
TGTGCCAGCAACAGCCCTGACCCCAACTATGGCTACACCTTC
CASNSPDPNYGYTF
>TRBD1|TRBV11-3|13|TRBJ2-1|.
TGTGCCAGCAGCACCGGACAGGGCGGTGAGCAGTTCTTC
CASSTGQGGEQFF